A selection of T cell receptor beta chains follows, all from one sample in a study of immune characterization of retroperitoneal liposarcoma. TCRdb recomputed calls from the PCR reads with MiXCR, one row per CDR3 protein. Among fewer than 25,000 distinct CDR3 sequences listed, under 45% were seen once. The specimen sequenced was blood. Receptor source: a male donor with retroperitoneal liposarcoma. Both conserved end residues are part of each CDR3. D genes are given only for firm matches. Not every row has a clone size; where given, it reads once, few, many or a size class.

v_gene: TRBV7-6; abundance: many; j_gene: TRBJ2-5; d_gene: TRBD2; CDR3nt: TGTGCCAGCAGCTTAGGGACTAGCGGGAGGGCGCGAGAGACCCAGTACTTC; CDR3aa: CASSLGTSGRARETQYF
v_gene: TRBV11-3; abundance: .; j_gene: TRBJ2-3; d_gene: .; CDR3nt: TGTGCCAGCAGCCCGAGACCTAGCACAGATACGCAGTATTTT; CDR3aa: CASSPRPSTDTQYF
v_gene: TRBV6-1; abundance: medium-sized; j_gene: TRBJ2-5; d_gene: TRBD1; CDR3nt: TGTGCCAGCAGAAGGACAGGGATTGTGGAGACCCAGTACTTC; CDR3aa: CASRRTGIVETQYF
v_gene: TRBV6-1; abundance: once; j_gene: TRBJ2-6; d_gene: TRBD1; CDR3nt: TGTGCCAGCAGCTTCGGGACAGCCATCTCTGGGGCCAACGTCCTGACTTTC; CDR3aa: CASSFGTAISGANVLTF
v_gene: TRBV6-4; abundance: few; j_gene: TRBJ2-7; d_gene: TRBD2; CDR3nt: TGTGCCAGCAGTGCTAGCGGGAGCTCCTACAATGAGCAGTACTTC; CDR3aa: CASSASGSSYNEQYF
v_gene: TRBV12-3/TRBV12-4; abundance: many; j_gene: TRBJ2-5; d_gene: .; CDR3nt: TGTGCCACCCGCCAGGGGGAGGAGGAGACCCAGTACTTC; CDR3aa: CATRQGEEETQYF
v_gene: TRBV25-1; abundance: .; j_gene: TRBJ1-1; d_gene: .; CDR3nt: TGTGCCAGCATTGGGGGCCGCTTTGAAGCTTTCTTT; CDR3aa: CASIGGRFEAFF
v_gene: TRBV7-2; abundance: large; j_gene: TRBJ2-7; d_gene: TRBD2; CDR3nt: TGTGCCAGCAGCTTTAGCGGGGGATCCTACGAGCAGTACTTC; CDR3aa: CASSFSGGSYEQYF
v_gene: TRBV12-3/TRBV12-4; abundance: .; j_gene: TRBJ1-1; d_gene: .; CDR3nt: TGTGCCAGCAGTTTTACGGGATTCGGAATGGTGACTGAAGCTTTCTTT; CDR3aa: CASSFTGFGMVTEAFF
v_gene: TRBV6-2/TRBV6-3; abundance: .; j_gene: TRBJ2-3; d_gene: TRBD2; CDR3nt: TGTGCCAGCGGCACTAGCGGGGGGGCCCCAGATACGCAGTATTTT; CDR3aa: CASGTSGGAPDTQYF
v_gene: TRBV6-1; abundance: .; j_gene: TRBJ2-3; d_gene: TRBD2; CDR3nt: TGTGCCAGCAGTCCAGGACTAGCGGGAGTCACAGATACGCAGTATTTT; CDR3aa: CASSPGLAGVTDTQYF
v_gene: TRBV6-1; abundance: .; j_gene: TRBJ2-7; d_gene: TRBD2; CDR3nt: TGTGCCACTTCCCCACTAGCGGGGGCCAATGAGCAGTACTTC; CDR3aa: CATSPLAGANEQYF
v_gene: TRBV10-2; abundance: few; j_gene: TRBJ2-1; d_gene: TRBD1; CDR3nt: TGCGCCAGCACGACAGGGCTCGGAACATCCTACGAGCAGTTCTTC; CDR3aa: CASTTGLGTSYEQFF
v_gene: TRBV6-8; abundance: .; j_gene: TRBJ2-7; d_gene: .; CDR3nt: TGTGCCACCGGGGGGACGGGGGGCCCCTACGCGCAGTACTTC; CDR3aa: CATGGTGGPYAQYF
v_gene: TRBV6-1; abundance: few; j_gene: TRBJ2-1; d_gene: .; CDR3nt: TGTGCCAGCAGTGTCAGGGGGGGTGACTACAATGAGCAGTTCTTC; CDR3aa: CASSVRGGDYNEQFF
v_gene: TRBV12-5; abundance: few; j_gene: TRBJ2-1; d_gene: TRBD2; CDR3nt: TGTGCTAGTGATTCGGACAGGACCGGGCTAGCGGGAGATGAGCAGTTCTTC; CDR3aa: CASDSDRTGLAGDEQFF
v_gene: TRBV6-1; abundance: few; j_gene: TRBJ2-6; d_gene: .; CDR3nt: TGTGCCAGCAGTCTAGGACAACCTGGGGCCAACGTCCTGACTTTC; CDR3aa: CASSLGQPGANVLTF
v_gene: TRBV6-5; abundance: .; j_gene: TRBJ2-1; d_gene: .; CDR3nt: TGTGTCAGCAGTAAACCGGGACACAAGGTGTTCGAGCAGTTCTTC; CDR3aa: CVSSKPGHKVFEQFF
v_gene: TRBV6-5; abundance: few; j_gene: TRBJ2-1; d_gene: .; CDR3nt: TGTGCCAGCAGTTACTCGGCTAGAGCGAACAATGAGCAGTTCTTC; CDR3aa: CASSYSARANNEQFF
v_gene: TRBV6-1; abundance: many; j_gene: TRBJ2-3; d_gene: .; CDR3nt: TGTGCCAGCAGTTCGGCGCCAGAGGATACGCAGTATTTT; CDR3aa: CASSSAPEDTQYF
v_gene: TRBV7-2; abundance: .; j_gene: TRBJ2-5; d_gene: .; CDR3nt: TGTGCCAGCAGCGCCGACTTGGGACGGGAGACCCAGTACTTC; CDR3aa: CASSADLGRETQYF
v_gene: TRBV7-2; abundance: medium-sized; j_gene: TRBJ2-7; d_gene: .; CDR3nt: TGTGCCAGCAGCTTAGTCGGCGGAGGGTCTCACAATGAGCAGTACTTC; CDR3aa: CASSLVGGGSHNEQYF